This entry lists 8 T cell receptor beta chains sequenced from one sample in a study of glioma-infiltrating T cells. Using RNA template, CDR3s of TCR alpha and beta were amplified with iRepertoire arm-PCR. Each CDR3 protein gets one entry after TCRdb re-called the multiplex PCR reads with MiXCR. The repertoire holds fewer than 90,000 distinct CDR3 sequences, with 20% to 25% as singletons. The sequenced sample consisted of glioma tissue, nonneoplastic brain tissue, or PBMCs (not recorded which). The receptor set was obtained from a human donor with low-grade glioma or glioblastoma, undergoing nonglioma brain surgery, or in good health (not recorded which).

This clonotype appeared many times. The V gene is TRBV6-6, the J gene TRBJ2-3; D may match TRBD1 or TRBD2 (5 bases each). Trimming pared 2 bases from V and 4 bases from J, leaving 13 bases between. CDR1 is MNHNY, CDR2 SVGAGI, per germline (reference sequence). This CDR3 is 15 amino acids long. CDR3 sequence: CASSYTGTSADTQYF. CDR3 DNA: TGTGCCAGCAGTTACACGGGGACGTCCGCAGATACGCAGTATTTT.

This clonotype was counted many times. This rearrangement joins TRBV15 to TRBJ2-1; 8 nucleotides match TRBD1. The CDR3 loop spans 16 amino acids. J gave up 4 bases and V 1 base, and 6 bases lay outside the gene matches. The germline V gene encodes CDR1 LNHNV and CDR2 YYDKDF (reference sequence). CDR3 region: CATSRVSRGLYNEQFF. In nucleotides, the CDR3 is TGTGCCACCAGCAGAGTGAGCAGGGGGCTGTACAATGAGCAGTTCTTC.

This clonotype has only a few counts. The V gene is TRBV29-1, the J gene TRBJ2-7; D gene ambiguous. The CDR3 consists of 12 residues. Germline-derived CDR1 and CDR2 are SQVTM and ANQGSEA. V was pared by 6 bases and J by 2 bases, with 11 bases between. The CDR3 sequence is CSVRTDPYEQYF. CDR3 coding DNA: TGCAGCGTCCGGACGGACCCCTACGAGCAGTACTTC.

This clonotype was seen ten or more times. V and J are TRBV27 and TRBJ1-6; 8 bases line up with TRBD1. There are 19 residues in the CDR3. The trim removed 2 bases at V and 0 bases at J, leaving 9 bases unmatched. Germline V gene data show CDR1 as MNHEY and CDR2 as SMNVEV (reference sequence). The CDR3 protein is CASSLTAGGLSSYNSPLHF. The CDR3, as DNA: TGTGCCAGCAGTTTAACGGCAGGGGGCCTTAGCTCCTATAATTCACCCCTCCACTTT.

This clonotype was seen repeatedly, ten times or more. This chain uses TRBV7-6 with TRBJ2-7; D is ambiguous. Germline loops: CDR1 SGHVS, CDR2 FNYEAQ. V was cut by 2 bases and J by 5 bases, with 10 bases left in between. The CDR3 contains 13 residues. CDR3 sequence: CASSLNPSNEQYF. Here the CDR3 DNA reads TGTGCCAGCAGCTTAAACCCCTCGAACGAGCAGTACTTC.

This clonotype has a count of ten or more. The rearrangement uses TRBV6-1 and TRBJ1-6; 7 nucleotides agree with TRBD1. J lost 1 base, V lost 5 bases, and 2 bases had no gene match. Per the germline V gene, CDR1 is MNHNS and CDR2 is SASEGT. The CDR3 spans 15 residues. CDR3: CASSRQGSYNSPLHF. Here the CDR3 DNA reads TGTGCCAGCAGTCGACAGGGATCCTATAATTCACCCCTCCACTTT.

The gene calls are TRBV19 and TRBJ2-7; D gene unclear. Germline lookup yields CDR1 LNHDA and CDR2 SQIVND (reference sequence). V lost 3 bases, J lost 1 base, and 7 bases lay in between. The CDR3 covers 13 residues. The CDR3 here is CASSIDGSYEQYF. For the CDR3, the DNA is TGTGCCAGTAGTATTGACGGATCCTACGAGCAGTACTTC.

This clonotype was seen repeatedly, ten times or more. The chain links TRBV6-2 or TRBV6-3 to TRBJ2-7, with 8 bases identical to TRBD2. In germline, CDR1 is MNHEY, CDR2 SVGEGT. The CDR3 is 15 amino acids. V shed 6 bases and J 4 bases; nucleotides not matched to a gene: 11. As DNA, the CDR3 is TGTGCCAGCAGGACCGCGGGGGGAATTATGTACGAGCAGTACTTC. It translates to CASRTAGGIMYEQYF.